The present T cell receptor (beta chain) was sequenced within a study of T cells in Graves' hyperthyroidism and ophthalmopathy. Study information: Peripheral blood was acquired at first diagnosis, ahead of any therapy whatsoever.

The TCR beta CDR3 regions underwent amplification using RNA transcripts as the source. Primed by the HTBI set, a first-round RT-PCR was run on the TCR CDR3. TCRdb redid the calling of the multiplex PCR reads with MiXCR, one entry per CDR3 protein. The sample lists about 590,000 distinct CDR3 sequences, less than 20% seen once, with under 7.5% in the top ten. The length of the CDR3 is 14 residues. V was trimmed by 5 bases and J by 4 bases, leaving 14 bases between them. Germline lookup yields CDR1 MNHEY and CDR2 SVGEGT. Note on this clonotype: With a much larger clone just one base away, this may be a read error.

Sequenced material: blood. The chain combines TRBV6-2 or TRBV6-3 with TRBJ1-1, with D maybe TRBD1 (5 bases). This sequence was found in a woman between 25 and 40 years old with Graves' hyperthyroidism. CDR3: CASSRRTRSTEAFF. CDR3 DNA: TGTGCCAGCAGTAGGCGGACACGTAGCACTGAAGCTTTCTTT.